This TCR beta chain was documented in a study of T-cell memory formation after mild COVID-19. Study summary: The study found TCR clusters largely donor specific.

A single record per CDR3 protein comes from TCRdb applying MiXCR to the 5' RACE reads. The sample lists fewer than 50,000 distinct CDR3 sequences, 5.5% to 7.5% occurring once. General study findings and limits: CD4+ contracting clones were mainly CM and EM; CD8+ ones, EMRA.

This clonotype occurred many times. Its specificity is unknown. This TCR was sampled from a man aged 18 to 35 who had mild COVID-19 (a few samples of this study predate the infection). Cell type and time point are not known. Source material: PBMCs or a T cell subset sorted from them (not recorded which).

The CDR3 DNA reads as TGTGCCAGCAGTTACTCCCTGGACAGCGCCTACGAGCAGTACTTC. It yields the protein CASSYSLDSAYEQYF. The V gene is TRBV6-5, the J gene TRBJ2-7, with D possibly TRBD1 on 6 matching bases. This CDR3 has 15 amino acids. Trimming pared 0 bases from V and 2 bases from J, leaving 11 bases between. Germline V CDR1 and CDR2: MNHEY, SVGAGI.